Following are 12 T cell receptor beta chains from one sample sequenced in a study of PD-L1 blockade in urothelial cancer. Using immunoSEQ multiplex PCR, the repertoire was profiled, and TCRdb retains in-frame clones only, with some absent. The sample lists approximately 79,000 clones, roughly 80% occurring once. The time point was: pretreatment peripheral blood. This specimen consisted of PBMCs, obtained around atezolizumab (anti-PD-L1) treatment. Receptors were obtained from a man aged 40-50 years with urothelial cancer.

The V gene is TRBV9, the J gene TRBJ1-2; possible D gene TRBD1, 6 bases. Germline CDR1 SGDLS, CDR2 YYNGEE. This CDR3 comprises 14 residues. Trimming cost V 6 bases and J 4 bases, with 16 bases left between them. CDR3 in DNA: TGTGCCAGCACGACTGGGGGCGCCGGCTATGGCTACACCTTC. It yields the protein CASTTGGAGYGYTF. The full variable domain, with the rest looked up from reference TRBV9 and TRBJ1-2, is DSGVTQTPKHLITATGQRVTLRCSPRSGDLSVYWYQQSLDQGLQFLIQYYNGEERAKGNILERFSAQQFPDLHSELNLSSLELGDSALYFCASTTGGAGYGYTFGSGTRLTVV.

V and J are TRBV4-2 and TRBJ1-1; 7 nucleotides line up with TRBD1. The ends lost 4 bases at V and 3 bases at J; junction bases unmatched: 2. CDR1 is LGHNA and CDR2 is YNFKEQ in the germline V gene. The CDR3 contains 13 residues. The DNA for the CDR3 is TGTGCCAGCAGCCGAACAGGGGACACTGAAGCTTTCTTT. It specifies CASSRTGDTEAFF.

This chain connects TRBV7-9 to TRBJ2-7; tentatively, D is TRBD2 (5 bases). This CDR3 contains 12 residues. Germline loops: CDR1 SEHNR, CDR2 FQNEAQ (reference sequence). V shed 1 base and J shed 11 bases, with 12 bases lying between them. The CDR3 nucleotides are TGTGCCAGCAGCTTAGAGGCGGGTTTGAAGTACTTC. Translating it yields CASSLEAGLKYF.

The chain links TRBV10-2 to TRBJ1-1; D possibly corresponds to TRBD1 (5 bases). CDR1 is WSHSY and CDR2 is SAAADI in the germline V gene. V was shortened by 6 bases and J by 1 base, with 15 bases between the two germline ends. CDR3 size: 15 residues. This CDR3 reads CASRGSSTANTEAFF. The DNA of the CDR3 is TGCGCCAGCAGAGGTTCCTCGACAGCGAACACTGAAGCTTTCTTT.

The chain recombines TRBV5-4 with TRBJ2-3; D not resolved. Trimming removed 3 bases from V and 6 bases from J, with 11 bases in between. Germline V lookup: CDR1 SGHNT, CDR2 YYREEE (reference sequence). The CDR3 runs 13 residues. The CDR3 sequence is CASSYLPGDTQYF. The CDR3 nucleotides are TGTGCCAGCAGCTACCTTCCCGGGGATACGCAGTATTTT.

CDR3 DNA: TGTGCCAGCAGCTTAAAACAGGGGGCCAACGTCCTGACTTTC. It translates to CASSLKQGANVLTF. This chain links TRBV11-1 with TRBJ2-6; D call uncertain. CDR3 size: 14 residues. Trimming took 2 bases from V and 4 from J, leaving 6 bases between them. The germline V gene has CDR1 SGHAT and CDR2 FQDESV (reference sequence).

This chain uses TRBV6-1 with TRBJ2-1; TRBD2 might be the D (6 bases). V gave up 8 bases and J gave up 2 bases, with 10 bases separating them. The CDR3 length is 13 residues. Per germline, CDR1 MNHNS and CDR2 SASEGT. The CDR3 coding sequence is TGTGCCAGCCGACTAGGCACCTACAATGAGCAGTTCTTC. It is translated as CASRLGTYNEQFF.

This rearrangement joins TRBV27 to TRBJ1-4; D is uncertain. The CDR3 covers 15 residues. Germline V gives CDR1 MNHEY, CDR2 SMNVEV (reference sequence). Trimming took off 3 bases at V and 8 bases at J, with 16 bases between the two ends. CDR3 sequence (DNA): TGTGCCAGCAGTTTGGCCTTAGCGGGTAGCGAAAAACTGTTTTTT. Translated, it gives CASSLALAGSEKLFF.

The rearrangement uses TRBV29-1 and TRBJ2-7, with a tentative D call TRBD2 (5 bases). CDR1 is SQVTM, CDR2 ANQGSEA, per germline. This CDR3 has 13 residues. V was cut by 2 bases and J by 4 bases, with 12 bases left in between. CDR3 region: CSVETGMGYEQYF. CDR3 nucleotides: TGCAGCGTTGAAACCGGGATGGGGTACGAGCAGTACTTC.

The rearrangement joins TRBV28 to TRBJ2-7, with 7 bases identical to TRBD2. CDR3 length: 14 residues. CDR1 is MDHEN, CDR2 SYDVKM, per germline. The trim removed 3 bases at V and 0 bases at J, leaving 2 bases unmatched. CDR3 coding DNA: TGTGCCAGCAGTTTTGGCGGGAGCTCCTACGAGCAGTACTTC. This codes for CASSFGGSSYEQYF.

This chain uses TRBV7-9 with TRBJ2-1; 8 nucleotides agree with TRBD2. Germline trimming cut 5 bases from V and 8 bases from J; bases unmatched to any gene: 14. CDR3 length equals 16 residues. The germline CDR1 and CDR2 sequences are SEHNR and FQNEAQ (reference sequence). The CDR3 spells CASSPKIMREVDEQFF. The CDR3 DNA sequence: TGTGCCAGCAGCCCTAAAATTATGCGGGAGGTAGATGAGCAGTTCTTC.

This clone was recorded once. The chain is built from TRBV10-2 and TRBJ2-7; D is ambiguous. The CDR3 runs to 14 residues. The ends were cut back, 3 bases at V and 5 bases at J, with 14 bases in the middle. CDR1 WSHSY and CDR2 SAAADI come from the germline V gene. The CDR3 loop reads CASSERRNSHEQYF. CDR3 nucleotides: TGCGCCAGCAGTGAACGCCGGAACAGTCACGAGCAGTACTTC.